The present TCR beta chain was sequenced within a study of T cells in Graves' hyperthyroidism and ophthalmopathy. Researchers amplified the TCR beta CDR3 regions from RNA transcripts. The TCR CDR3 first-round RT-PCR relied on the HTBI primer set. One entry per CDR3 protein results from TCRdb running MiXCR on the multiplex PCR reads. The sample shows hundreds of thousands of distinct CDR3 sequences, about 14% of them seen only once. Ten or more counts support this clonotype. V lost 3 bases and J lost 1, with 12 bases in between. The V gene's germline CDR1 is DFQATT and CDR2 SNEGSKA (reference sequence). The CDR3 extends over 14 amino acids. Disease lasting under 3 months, a NOSPECS grade of at least 4, and a Clinical Activity Score of at least 3 were features of the ophthalmopathy patients. Researchers barred patients who had uncontrolled infection, other autoimmune disease, pregnancy or lactation.

The gene calls are TRBV20-1 and TRBJ1-1, with D uncertain. Sequences were obtained from blood. The sequence came from a man aged 18 to 30 with Graves' ophthalmopathy. CDR3 sequence: CSASDVKANTEAFF. The CDR3 region has the DNA TGCAGTGCTAGTGACGTCAAGGCGAACACTGAAGCTTTCTTT.